This passage covers 3 T cell receptor beta chains from one sample sequenced in a study of T cells after yellow fever vaccination. One entry per CDR3 protein results from TCRdb running MiXCR on the 5' RACE reads. The repertoire includes some 350,000 distinct CDR3 sequences, about 9.5% of them detected once, and roughly 17% sits in the top ten. The sample consisted of PBMCs, taken on the day of the first yellow fever vaccination. The source of these receptors is a man between 18 and 35 years old who received the YFV17D yellow fever vaccine.

The V and J genes are TRBV18 and TRBJ1-6; 9 positions match TRBD1. CDR1 is KGHSH and CDR2 is LQKENI in the germline V gene. The J segment lost 7 bases and the V segment lost 3 bases, leaving 13 bases of the junction unmatched. The CDR3 length is 18 residues. CDR3 nucleotides: TGTGCCAGCTCACCCCCCCGGGGAGACAGGGGGTTAAATTCACCCCTCCACTTT. It encodes CASSPPRGDRGLNSPLHF.

The chain has TRBV19 and TRBJ2-2; tentative D call: TRBD2 (5 bases). Trimming shortened V by 8 bases and J by 4 bases, and 17 bases separated the two germline ends. Germline CDR1 reads LNHDA; CDR2 reads SQIVND (reference sequence). This CDR3 spans 15 amino acids. This CDR3 is CASGPPGIGTGELFF. The CDR3 DNA sequence: TGTGCCAGTGGACCCCCGGGGATCGGCACCGGGGAGCTGTTTTTT.

The V and J genes are TRBV7-2 and TRBJ1-4, with 10 positions matching TRBD1. Trimming took 3 bases from V and 10 from J; bases not matched to a gene: 8. This CDR3 comprises 15 residues. Germline V gene lookup returns CDR1 SGHTA and CDR2 FQGNSA. The CDR3 sequence: CASSFLGTGERKLFF. CDR3 DNA: TGTGCCAGCAGCTTTTTAGGGACAGGGGAGAGAAAACTGTTTTTT.